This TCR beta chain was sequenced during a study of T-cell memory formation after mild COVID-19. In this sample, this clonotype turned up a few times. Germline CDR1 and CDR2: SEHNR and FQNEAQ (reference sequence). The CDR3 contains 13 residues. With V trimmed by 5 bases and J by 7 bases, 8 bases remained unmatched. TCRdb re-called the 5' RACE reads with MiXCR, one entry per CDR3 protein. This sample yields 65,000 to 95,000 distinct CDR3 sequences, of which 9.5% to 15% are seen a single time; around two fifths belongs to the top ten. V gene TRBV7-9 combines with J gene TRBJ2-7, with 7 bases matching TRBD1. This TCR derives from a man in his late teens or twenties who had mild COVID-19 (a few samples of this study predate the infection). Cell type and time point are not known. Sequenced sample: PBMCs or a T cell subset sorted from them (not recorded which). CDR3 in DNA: TGTGCCAGCAGCCCCCGACAGGGTTGGGAGCAGTACTTC. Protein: CASSPRQGWEQYF.